This T cell receptor (beta chain) was documented in a study of response to subunit inactivated influenza vaccine. TCRdb analysed the RT-PCR reads with MiXCR anew, one entry per CDR3 protein. Among under 950,000 distinct CDR3 sequences, 21% were seen once, and the ten largest hold more than 8.5%. This CDR3 comprises 14 residues. Per the germline V gene, CDR1 is MGHRA and CDR2 is YSYEKL. V lost 4 bases and J 1 base, leaving 10 bases between the germline ends. This clonotype was found a few times. This receptor was obtained from a man aged 50-60 years who received an inactivated influenza vaccine. The chain uses TRBV4-1 and TRBJ1-2, with D possibly TRBD1 on 5 matching bases. The sample in question was PBMCs from blood, obtained roughly 5 days after vaccination. CDR3 in DNA: TGCGCCAGCAGCCCTGAGAGGGGTAACTATGGCTACACCTTC. As protein: CASSPERGNYGYTF.